The sequence of this TCR beta chain was determined in a study of CXCR3-negative and CXCR3-positive naive CD8 T cells. Background on the study: Libraries each contributed about 1.5 +/- 0.3 million TRB reads, for roughly 140 million in total.

Findings and limits, study-wide: In naive cells, CXCR3-negative and CXCR3-positive subsets had similar TRBV-TRBJ usage; memory cells differed. CXCR3-expressing naive cells carried TRB CDR3s more hydrophobic than those of CXCR3-negative naive cells.

Sorts performed in triplicate captured more than 250,000 cells each from every CD8+ T cell subset. The naive CD8+ gate required CD45RO-CCR7+CD27+CD95- phenotype. The method, 5' RACE with UMI labels, was used to prepare the TRB cDNA libraries. TCRdb re-called the 5' RACE reads and gives one entry per CDR3 protein, without DNA. This specimen shows approximately 120,000 distinct CDR3 sequences; the ten leading clones hold around 0.38%. The germline gives CDR1 DFQATT, CDR2 SNEGSKA (reference sequence). CDR3 length: 15 amino acids. As to this clonotype: The target antigen is unknown.

This sequence joins TRBV20-1 and TRBJ2-5; the TRBD1 assignment by TCRdb is unverifiable without DNA. The specimen was naive CXCR3+ CD8+ T cells from blood. The subset here: CD45RO-CCR7+CD27+CD95- naive CD8+ T cells expressing CXCR3 (TNR3+). This sequence originates from a human donor in good health. Some clones in this sample may be carry-over from other donors' samples. This CDR3 is CSARSSGPEEETQYF.